The 31 T cell receptor beta chains below come from one sample, sequenced in a study of CD8 T cells in Susac syndrome. RNA amounts of 0.5 to 1 ug underwent reverse transcription with random hexamers. Using its own MiXCR run on the immunoSEQ multiplex PCR reads, TCRdb lists one record per CDR3 protein. The sample holds hundreds of thousands of distinct CDR3 sequences, around 90% seen once. Material for sequencing was CD8+ T cells from PBMCs. All receptors derive from a human donor with multiple sclerosis.

This sequence joins TRBV6-5 and TRBJ2-7; 9 bases are a match to TRBD2. With V trimmed by 3 bases and J by 6 bases, 6 bases remained unmatched. Germline V gives CDR1 MNHEY, CDR2 SVGAGI. CDR3 length equals 14 residues. CDR3 sequence: CASSYGKAGGEQYF. DNA for the CDR3: TGTGCCAGCAGTTATGGCAAAGCGGGAGGCGAGCAGTACTTC.

This rearrangement joins TRBV9 to TRBJ2-2; 8 bases line up with TRBD2. This CDR3 spans 17 amino acids. Germline values: CDR1 SGDLS, CDR2 YYNGEE. Trimming took 0 bases from V and 7 from J; bases not matched to a gene: 11. The CDR3 sequence is CASSVEGTGGPNGELFF. DNA for the CDR3: TGTGCCAGCAGCGTAGAAGGAACGGGAGGGCCTAACGGGGAGCTGTTTTTT.

J is TRBJ2-5 and V is TRBV7-9; D gene ambiguous. CDR1 and CDR2 (germline): SEHNR, FQNEAQ (reference sequence). There are 11 residues in the CDR3. V was cut by 4 bases and J by 4 bases, with 4 bases left in between. The CDR3 bases are TGTGCCAGCAGCTCTACAGAGACCCAGTACTTC. The encoded protein is CASSSTETQYF.

The genes are TRBV7-9 and TRBJ1-6, with TRBD1 as a possible D gene (6 bases). Between the trimmed V and J ends, which lost 1 base and 9 bases, there was a span of 16 bases. This CDR3 region has 16 residues. Germline assignment: CDR1 SEHNR and CDR2 FQNEAQ (reference sequence). This chain's CDR3 is CASSLVETGGPSPLHF. Written as DNA, the CDR3 is TGTGCCAGCAGCTTAGTAGAGACAGGTGGACCTTCACCCCTCCACTTT.

The chain carries TRBV20-1 and TRBJ2-3; TRBD2 agrees at 14 bases. Germline V gene data show CDR1 as DFQATT and CDR2 as SNEGSKA (reference sequence). The CDR3 length is 18 residues. Unmatched junction bases numbered 13, after V lost 5 bases and J lost 3 bases. In DNA, the CDR3 is TGCAGTGCTCCTCAGACTAGCGGGGGGGAGGGTCCTACAGATACGCAGTATTTT. Amino acid sequence: CSAPQTSGGEGPTDTQYF.

Here the CDR3 DNA reads TGTGCCAGCAGCCCCCGACTTCTCACTGAAGCTTTCTTT. Amino acids: CASSPRLLTEAFF. V and J are TRBV7-2 and TRBJ1-1; no definite D call. CDR1 is SGHTA, CDR2 FQGNSA, per germline. Trimming took 5 bases from V and 4 from J, leaving 11 bases between them. This CDR3 is built from 13 residues.

This chain joins TRBV4-3 and TRBJ1-2; D call uncertain. This CDR3 has 16 amino acids. With 0 bases removed from V and 4 bases from J, the gap between germline ends came to 15 bases. The V gene's germline CDR1 is LGHNA and CDR2 YSLEER. The CDR3, as DNA: TGCGCCAGCAGCCAAGATCTGGCCGGGTTCCTCTATGGCTACACCTTC. It codes for CASSQDLAGFLYGYTF.

The genes are TRBV5-5 and TRBJ1-5; unclear D gene. Germline V gene data show CDR1 as SGHKS and CDR2 as YYEKEE (reference sequence). Trimming cost V 2 bases and J 4 bases, with 10 bases left between them. The CDR3 contains 14 residues. CDR3 sequence: CASSLDPGNQPQHF. The DNA of the CDR3 is TGTGCCAGCAGCTTAGATCCGGGGAATCAGCCCCAGCATTTT.

The CDR3 reads CASSQGYRTIAGPGELFF. DNA for the CDR3: TGTGCCAGCAGCCAAGGATACCGAACTATAGCGGGTCCCGGGGAGCTGTTTTTT. The chain uses TRBV4-2 and TRBJ2-2, with 7 positions matching TRBD2. The V and J ends lost 1 base and 6 bases, in that order; junction bases with no gene match: 14. The CDR3 consists of 18 residues. Germline-derived CDR1 and CDR2 are LGHNA and YNFKEQ.

V is TRBV6-2 or TRBV6-3 and J is TRBJ1-2; no clear D. This CDR3 comprises 17 residues. The V gene lost 6 bases and the J gene lost 4 bases, with 24 bases spanning the gap. Germline loops: CDR1 MNHEY, CDR2 SVGEGT. The CDR3 nucleotides are TGTGCCAGCAGGACGACCTTATCCCTATCGGAGACCTATGGCTACACCTTC. Translation gives CASRTTLSLSETYGYTF.

A remark on this clonotype: Germline and junction disagree at one end, which may indicate a read error. The chain employs TRBV7-7 and TRBJ2-7; D is possibly TRBD1 or TRBD2 (5 bases each). The CDR3 consists of 15 residues. Germline V gene lookup returns CDR1 SSHAT and CDR2 FNYEAQ (reference sequence). The CDR3 reads CASSEGDGGPYEQYF. The CDR3 bases are TGTGCTAGCAGCGAAGGGGACGGAGGCCCCTACGAGCAGTACTTC.

The genes are TRBV7-9 and TRBJ1-1; D ambiguous. The CDR3 consists of 11 residues. Germline loops: CDR1 SEHNR, CDR2 FQNEAQ (reference sequence). Trimming took 2 bases from V and 7 from J, leaving 5 bases between them. The CDR3 region has the DNA TGTGCCAGCAGCTTATGGATTGAAGCTTTCTTT. Protein product: CASSLWIEAFF.

This sequence joins TRBV6-9 and TRBJ2-7; possible D gene TRBD1, 6 bases. The CDR3 totals 16 residues. Trimming cost V 2 bases and J 3 bases, with 17 bases left between them. Looked up from germline, CDR1 is MNHGY and CDR2 is SVAAGI. CDR3 amino acids: CASSYGLGQHYYEQYF. CDR3 in DNA: TGTGCCAGCAGTTATGGGCTGGGACAACACTACTACGAGCAGTACTTC.

The chain links TRBV20-1 to TRBJ2-3, with D unclear. The CDR3 contains 16 residues. The V and J ends lost 0 bases and 7 bases respectively, with 20 bases between them. CDR1 and CDR2 from the germline V gene are DFQATT and SNEGSKA (reference sequence). The CDR3 coding sequence is TGCAGTGCTAGAGACCCAAAGGGTTTGCGGTACAATACGCAGTATTTT. Amino acids: CSARDPKGLRYNTQYF.

The chain employs TRBV7-8 and TRBJ2-5; D uncertain. The V gene lost 1 base and the J gene lost 5 bases, with 14 bases spanning the gap. This CDR3 comprises 15 residues. The germline gives CDR1 SGHVS, CDR2 FQNEAQ. This CDR3 is CASSLGAAPRETQYF. The CDR3 DNA reads as TGTGCCAGCAGCTTAGGGGCAGCCCCCCGGGAGACCCAGTACTTC. The full variable domain, in which reference TRBV7-8 and TRBJ2-5 provide the parts outside the CDR3, is GAGVSQSPRYKVAKRGQDVALRCDPISGHVSLFWYQQALGQGPEFLTYFQNEAQLDKSGLPSDRFFAERPEGSVSTLKIQRTQQEDSAVYLCASSLGAAPRETQYFGPGTRLLVL.

The chain uses TRBV7-8 and TRBJ2-1, with a weak D call TRBD2 (6 bases). Trimming removed 1 base from V and 3 bases from J, with 13 bases in between. This CDR3 has 16 amino acids. CDR1 is SGHVS and CDR2 is FQNEAQ in the germline V gene. CDR3: CASSLDLGGGYNEQFF. Written as DNA, the CDR3 is TGTGCCAGCAGCTTAGATTTGGGGGGTGGCTACAATGAGCAGTTCTTC.

This clonotype was detected only once. The V gene is TRBV2, the J gene TRBJ1-1; D not resolved. The length of the CDR3 is 13 residues. Trimming took 4 bases from V and 4 from J, leaving 10 bases between them. Looked up from germline, CDR1 is SNHLY and CDR2 is FYNNEI. The CDR3 sequence: CASSGADLTEAFF. CDR3 in DNA: TGTGCCAGCAGTGGGGCCGACCTCACTGAAGCTTTCTTT.

The V gene is TRBV4-2, the J gene TRBJ1-3, with 7 bases lining up with TRBD1. CDR1 LGHNA and CDR2 YNFKEQ come from the germline V gene. J lost 0 bases, V lost 0 bases, and 11 bases had no gene match. The CDR3 is 19 amino acids. The CDR3 DNA reads as TGTGCCAGCAGCCAAGATGATAAGGGGGCCGTTAGCTCTGGAAACACCATATATTTT. Its translation: CASSQDDKGAVSSGNTIYF.

This clonotype appeared a single time. This chain links TRBV12-3 or TRBV12-4 with TRBJ1-2, with D maybe TRBD1 (6 bases). V dropped 3 bases and J dropped 8 bases, with 19 bases sitting between them. CDR3 length equals 15 residues. The CDR3 bases are TGTGCCAGCAGTTTTAAGGGAATGGACGACAGGGGCTACACCTTC. Translated, it gives CASSFKGMDDRGYTF.

CDR3 amino acids: CASMAGEYFGAFF. CDR3 coding DNA: TGTGCCAGCATGGCAGGGGAATATTTCGGAGCTTTCTTT. V gene TRBV6-1 combines with J gene TRBJ1-1; possibly TRBD1 for D (6 bases). The V end lost 7 bases, the J end lost 10 bases, and 19 bases lay between the germline ends. The germline gives CDR1 MNHNS, CDR2 SASEGT. This CDR3 contains 13 residues.

The chain has TRBV5-6 and TRBJ1-5; D gene ambiguous. The CDR3 sequence is 14 residues long. CDR1 SGHDT and CDR2 YYEEEE come from the germline V gene. V was pared by 2 bases and J by 2 bases, with 8 bases between. This chain's CDR3 is CASSFRIGNQPQHF. The DNA of the CDR3 is TGTGCCAGCAGCTTCCGCATCGGCAATCAGCCCCAGCATTTT.

The sample holds a few counts of this clonotype. The V and J genes are TRBV27 and TRBJ2-7, with a possible D match to TRBD2 (6 bases). The CDR3 has 13 residues. Germline V lookup: CDR1 MNHEY, CDR2 SMNVEV (reference sequence). The V end was cut by 5 bases, the J end by 3 bases, with 11 bases between. The CDR3 here is CASSIMGGYEQYF. In DNA, the CDR3 is TGTGCCAGCAGTATAATGGGGGGCTACGAGCAGTACTTC.

This clonotype was detected a few times. CDR3 amino acids: CASSLVGTSVHYEQYF. The CDR3, as DNA: TGTGCCAGCAGTTTAGTCGGGACTAGCGTGCACTACGAGCAGTACTTC. This chain links TRBV27 with TRBJ2-7; 10 positions match TRBD2. This CDR3 has 16 residues. Germline lookup yields CDR1 MNHEY and CDR2 SMNVEV (reference sequence). The junction had 7 bases not matched to a gene; V was cut back by 2 bases and J by 3 bases.

V is TRBV7-2 and J is TRBJ1-2, with D possibly being TRBD1 (6 bases). CDR1 and CDR2 from the germline V gene are SGHTA and FQGNSA. Trimming removed 1 base at V and 3 bases at J, with 12 bases between. This CDR3 has 15 residues. The CDR3 loop reads CASSLVLGAHYGYTF. The CDR3 DNA sequence: TGTGCCAGCAGCTTAGTTTTGGGGGCGCACTATGGCTACACCTTC. The full variable domain, with the rest looked up from reference TRBV7-2 and TRBJ1-2, is GAGVSQSPSNKVTEKGKDVELRCDPISGHTALYWYRQSLGQGLEFLIYFQGNSAPDKSGLPSDRFSAERTGGSVSTLTIQRTQQEDSAVYLCASSLVLGAHYGYTFGSGTRLTVV.

The rearrangement links TRBV2 to TRBJ2-3; D not resolved. The V end was cut by 5 bases, the J end by 5 bases, with 14 bases between. The V gene's germline CDR1 is SNHLY and CDR2 FYNNEI. The CDR3 length is 14 residues. For the CDR3, the DNA is TGTGCCAGCAGTAAATTCGGAGTCGAAGATACGCAGTATTTT. It specifies CASSKFGVEDTQYF.

The chain combines TRBV9 with TRBJ1-1; no clear D gene. Trimming removed 3 bases from V and 1 base from J, with 10 bases in between. Germline values: CDR1 SGDLS, CDR2 YYNGEE. This CDR3 is built from 14 residues. In DNA form, the CDR3 reads TGTGCCAGCAGCGCGCCGACCGGGAACACTGAAGCTTTCTTT. Its translation: CASSAPTGNTEAFF.

The rearrangement links TRBV6-2 or TRBV6-3 to TRBJ2-1, with unresolved D. The CDR3 runs 13 residues. V was pared by 5 bases and J by 7 bases, with 12 bases between. Germline V gene sequence: CDR1 MNHEY, CDR2 SVGEGT. The DNA of the CDR3 is TGTGCCAGCAGTCCCCCCCTCCGGAATGAGCAGTTCTTC. Its translation is CASSPPLRNEQFF.

V is TRBV11-3 and J is TRBJ2-5, with TRBD2 matching over 9 bases. The germline CDR1 and CDR2 sequences are SGHNT and YENEEA. The V gene end was trimmed by 4 bases and the J gene end by 0 bases; junction bases not matched to a gene: 6. CDR3 length: 16 amino acids. CDR3 DNA sequence: TGTGCCAGCAGCTCCCGCAGCGGGGGGAACCAAGAGACCCAGTACTTC. This encodes CASSSRSGGNQETQYF.

The rearrangement uses TRBV6-2 or TRBV6-3 and TRBJ2-1; 12 bases are a match to TRBD2. This CDR3 comprises 20 residues. The V gene's germline CDR1 is MNHEY and CDR2 SVGEGT. Unmatched junction bases numbered 12, after V lost 0 bases and J lost 3 bases. CDR3 in amino acids: CASSYSPRTSGTSRYNEQFF. CDR3 nucleotide sequence: TGTGCCAGCAGTTACTCGCCGAGGACTAGCGGGACCAGCCGCTACAATGAGCAGTTCTTC.

CDR3 nucleotide sequence: TGTGCCAGCAGTTCCGTTAGCGGGAGGAACGAGCAGTACTTC. It is translated as CASSSVSGRNEQYF. The rearrangement uses TRBV27 and TRBJ2-7; 10 positions agree with TRBD2. Trimming cost V 4 bases and J 5 bases; bases outside gene matches: 5. CDR3 length: 14 amino acids. The germline V gene encodes CDR1 MNHEY and CDR2 SMNVEV (reference sequence).

The chain employs TRBV2 and TRBJ2-7; unclear D gene. The CDR3 spans 12 residues. The V end lost 1 base, the J end lost 2 bases, and 3 bases lay between the germline ends. Germline V gene data show CDR1 as SNHLY and CDR2 as FYNNEI. CDR3 sequence (DNA): TGTGCCAGCAGTGAAGAGCCCTACGAGCAGTACTTC. As protein: CASSEEPYEQYF.